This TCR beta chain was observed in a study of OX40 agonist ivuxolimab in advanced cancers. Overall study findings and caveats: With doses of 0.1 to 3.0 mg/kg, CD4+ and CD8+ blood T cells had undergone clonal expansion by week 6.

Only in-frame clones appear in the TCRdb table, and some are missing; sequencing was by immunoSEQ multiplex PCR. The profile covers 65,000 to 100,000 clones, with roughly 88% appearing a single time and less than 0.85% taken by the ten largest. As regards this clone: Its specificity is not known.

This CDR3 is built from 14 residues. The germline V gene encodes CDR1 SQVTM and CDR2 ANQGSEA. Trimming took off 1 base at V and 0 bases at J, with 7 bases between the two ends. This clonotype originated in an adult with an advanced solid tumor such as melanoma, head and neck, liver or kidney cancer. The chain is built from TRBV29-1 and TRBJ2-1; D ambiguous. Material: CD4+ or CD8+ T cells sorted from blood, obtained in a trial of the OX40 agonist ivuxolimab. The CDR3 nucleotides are TGCAGCGTTGAAGGTGGAAGCTCCTACAATGAGCAGTTCTTC. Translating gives CSVEGGSSYNEQFF.